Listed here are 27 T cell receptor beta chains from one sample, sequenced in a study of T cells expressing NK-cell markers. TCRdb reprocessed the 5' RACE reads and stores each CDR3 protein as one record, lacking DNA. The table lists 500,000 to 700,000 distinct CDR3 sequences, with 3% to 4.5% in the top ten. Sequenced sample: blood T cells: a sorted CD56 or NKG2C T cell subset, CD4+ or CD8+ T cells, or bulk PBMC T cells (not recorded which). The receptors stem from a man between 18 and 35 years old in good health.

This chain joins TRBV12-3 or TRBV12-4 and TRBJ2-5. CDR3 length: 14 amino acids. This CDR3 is CASSFSTEQETQYF.

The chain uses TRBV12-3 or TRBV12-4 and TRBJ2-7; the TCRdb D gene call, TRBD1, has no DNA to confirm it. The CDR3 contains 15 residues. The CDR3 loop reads CASSPGRRYSYEQYF.

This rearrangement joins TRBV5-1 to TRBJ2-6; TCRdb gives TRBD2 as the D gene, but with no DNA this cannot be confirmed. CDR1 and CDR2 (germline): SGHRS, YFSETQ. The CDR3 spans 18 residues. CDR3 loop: CASSTESLTVLGANVLTF.

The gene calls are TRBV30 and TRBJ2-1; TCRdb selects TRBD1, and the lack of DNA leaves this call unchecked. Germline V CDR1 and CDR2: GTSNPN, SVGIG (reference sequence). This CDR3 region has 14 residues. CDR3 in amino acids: CAWTYEEVRDEQFF.

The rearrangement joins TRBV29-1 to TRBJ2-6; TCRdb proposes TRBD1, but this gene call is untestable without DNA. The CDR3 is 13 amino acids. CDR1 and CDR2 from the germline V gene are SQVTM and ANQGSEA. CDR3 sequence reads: CSVRGPGANVLTF.

The CDR3 protein is CAWNWGNYGYTF. This chain uses TRBV30 with TRBJ1-2; TCRdb gives TRBD1 as the D gene, but with no DNA this cannot be confirmed. The CDR3 contains 12 residues. The germline V gene has CDR1 GTSNPN and CDR2 SVGIG (reference sequence).

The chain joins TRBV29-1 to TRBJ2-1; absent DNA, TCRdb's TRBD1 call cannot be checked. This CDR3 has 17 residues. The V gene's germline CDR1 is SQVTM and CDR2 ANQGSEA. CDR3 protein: CSAPILTGGLSYNEQFF.

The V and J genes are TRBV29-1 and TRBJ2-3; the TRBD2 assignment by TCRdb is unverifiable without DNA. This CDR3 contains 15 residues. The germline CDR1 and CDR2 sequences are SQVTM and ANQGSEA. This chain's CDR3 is CSVGLAGDVTDTQYF.

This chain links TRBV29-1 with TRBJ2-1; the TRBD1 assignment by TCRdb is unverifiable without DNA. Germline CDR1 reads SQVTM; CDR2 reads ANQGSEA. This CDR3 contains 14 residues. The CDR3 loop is CSPVKVTGPNEQFF.

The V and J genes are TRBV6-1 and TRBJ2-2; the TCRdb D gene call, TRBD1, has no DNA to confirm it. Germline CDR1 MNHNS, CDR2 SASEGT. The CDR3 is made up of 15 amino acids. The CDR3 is CASSEWGSGTGELFF.

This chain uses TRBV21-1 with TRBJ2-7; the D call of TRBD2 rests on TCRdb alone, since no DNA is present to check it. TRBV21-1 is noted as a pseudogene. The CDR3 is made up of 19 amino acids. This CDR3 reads CASSSQPPLAGRSSYEQYF.

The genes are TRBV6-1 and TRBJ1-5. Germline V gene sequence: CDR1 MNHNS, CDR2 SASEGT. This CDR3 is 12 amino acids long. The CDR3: CASSRTAQPQHF.

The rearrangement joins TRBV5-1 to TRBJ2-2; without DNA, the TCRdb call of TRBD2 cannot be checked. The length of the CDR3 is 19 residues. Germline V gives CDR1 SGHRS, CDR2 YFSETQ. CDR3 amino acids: CASSLAALAGGPRTGELFF.

This CDR3 is CASSAVGTKNIQYF. The V and J genes are TRBV5-1 and TRBJ2-4. Germline V lookup: CDR1 SGHRS, CDR2 YFSETQ. The CDR3 sequence is 14 residues long.

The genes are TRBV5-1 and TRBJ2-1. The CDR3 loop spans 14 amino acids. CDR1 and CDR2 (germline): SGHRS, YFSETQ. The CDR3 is CASSGILSYNEQFF. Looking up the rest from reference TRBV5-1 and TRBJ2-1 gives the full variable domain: KAGVTQTPRYLIKTRGQQVTLSCSPISGHRSVSWYQQTPGQGLQFLFEYFSETQRNKGNFPGRFSGRQFSNSRSEMNVSTLELGDSALYLCASSGILSYNEQFFGPGTRLTVL.

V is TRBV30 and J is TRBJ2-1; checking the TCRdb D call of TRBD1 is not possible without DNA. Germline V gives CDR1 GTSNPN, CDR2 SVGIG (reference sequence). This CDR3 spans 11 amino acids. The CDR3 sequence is CAWSPLEEQFF.

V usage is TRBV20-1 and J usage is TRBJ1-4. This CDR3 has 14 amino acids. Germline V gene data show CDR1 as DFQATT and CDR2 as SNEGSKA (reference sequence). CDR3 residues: CSARDQGIHEKLFF.

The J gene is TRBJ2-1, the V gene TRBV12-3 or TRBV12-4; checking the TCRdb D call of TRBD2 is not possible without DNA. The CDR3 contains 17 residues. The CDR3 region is CASSPPRGLDRSNEQFF.

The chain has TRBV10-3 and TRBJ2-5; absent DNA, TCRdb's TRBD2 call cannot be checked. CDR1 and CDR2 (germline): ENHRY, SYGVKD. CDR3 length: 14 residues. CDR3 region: CAISESGTSATQYF.

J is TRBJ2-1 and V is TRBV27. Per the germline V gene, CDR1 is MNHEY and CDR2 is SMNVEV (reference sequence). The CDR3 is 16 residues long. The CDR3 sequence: CASSLMTRPSYNEQFF.

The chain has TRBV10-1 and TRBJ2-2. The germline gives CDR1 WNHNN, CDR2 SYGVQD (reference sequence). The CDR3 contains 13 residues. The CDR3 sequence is CASKASATGELFF.

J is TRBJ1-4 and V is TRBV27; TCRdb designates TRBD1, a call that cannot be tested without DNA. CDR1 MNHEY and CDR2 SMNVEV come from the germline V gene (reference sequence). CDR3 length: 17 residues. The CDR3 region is CASSFSTGTVINEKLFF.

CDR3 sequence reads: CASQRGTDTQYF. The chain employs TRBV6-2 or TRBV6-3 and TRBJ2-3. The germline V gene has CDR1 MNHEY and CDR2 SVGEGT. The CDR3 totals 12 residues.

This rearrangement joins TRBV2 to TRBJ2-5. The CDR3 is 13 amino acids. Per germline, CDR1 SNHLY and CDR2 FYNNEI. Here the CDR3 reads CASLDPYQETQYF. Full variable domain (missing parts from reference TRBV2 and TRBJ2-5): EPEVTQTPSHQVTQMGQEVILRCVPISNHLYFYWYRQILGQKVEFLVSFYNNEISEKSEIFDDQFSVERPDGSNFTLKIRSTKLEDSAMYFCASLDPYQETQYFGPGTRLLVL.

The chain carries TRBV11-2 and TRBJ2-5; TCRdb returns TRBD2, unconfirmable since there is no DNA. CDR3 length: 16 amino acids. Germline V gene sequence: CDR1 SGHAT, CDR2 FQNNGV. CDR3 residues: CASSKGTSVQEETQYF.

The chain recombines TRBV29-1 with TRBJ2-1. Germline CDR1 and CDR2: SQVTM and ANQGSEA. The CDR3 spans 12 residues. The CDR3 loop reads CSVEGSSDEQFF.

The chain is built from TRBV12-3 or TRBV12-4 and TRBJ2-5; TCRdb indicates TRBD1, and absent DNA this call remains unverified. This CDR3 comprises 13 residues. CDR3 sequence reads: CASTAPPRETQYF.